The 15 T cell receptor beta chains given below trace back to one sample, sequenced in a study of tumor T cells in aggressive B-cell lymphoma. Profiling relied on immunoSEQ multiplex PCR, and the TCRdb table lists in-frame clones only, not all of them. The data hold some 940 clones, with around 77% observed a single time. Sequences were obtained from tumor tissue. The receptor set was obtained from an adult with diffuse large B cell lymphoma. Some clones in this sample may be carry-over from other donors' samples.

The rearrangement links TRBV27 to TRBJ1-1, with D perhaps TRBD1 (5 bases). Trimming removed 3 bases from V and 1 base from J, with 9 bases in between. The CDR3 totals 14 residues. CDR1 and CDR2 (germline): MNHEY, SMNVEV (reference sequence). The CDR3 DNA reads TGTGCCAGCAGTTTGGGGCGGGGGAACACTGAAGCTTTCTTT. Encoded protein: CASSLGRGNTEAFF.

The J gene is TRBJ1-1, the V gene TRBV6-5; no definite D call. V gave up 6 bases and J gave up 0 bases, with 5 bases separating them. This CDR3 spans 12 amino acids. Germline V lookup: CDR1 MNHEY, CDR2 SVGAGI. The chain's CDR3 is CASRQVNTEAFF. CDR3 in DNA: TGTGCCAGCAGGCAGGTGAACACTGAAGCTTTCTTT.

The rearrangement joins TRBV6-1 to TRBJ1-1; D is perhaps TRBD1 (5 bases). V lost 2 bases and J lost 4, with 11 bases in between. This CDR3 spans 14 amino acids. CDR1 and CDR2 (germline): MNHNS, SASEGT. This CDR3 reads CASSERGGSTEAFF. The CDR3 bases are TGTGCCAGCAGTGAACGGGGCGGGAGCACTGAAGCTTTCTTT.

J is TRBJ2-7 and V is TRBV6-5, with D possibly being TRBD1 (5 bases). CDR3 length: 11 residues. V lost 5 bases to trimming and J lost 9 bases, with 11 bases between them. Germline assignment: CDR1 MNHEY and CDR2 SVGAGI. This chain's CDR3 is CASSQAGMQYF. Written as DNA, the CDR3 is TGTGCCAGCAGTCAGGCAGGGATGCAGTACTTC.

This clone has only a few counts. The sample holds other DNA sequences that translate to the same CDR3. The chain carries TRBV5-8 and TRBJ1-3; D is unclear. Trimming pared 4 bases from V and 0 bases from J, leaving 17 bases between. The CDR3 totals 17 residues. From germline, CDR1 is SGHTS and CDR2 YDEGEE. CDR3 nucleotide sequence: TGTGCCAGCAGCGGTGGGAGAGCCAGCCTCTCTGGAAACACCATATATTTT. This translates into CASSGGRASLSGNTIYF.

The V gene is TRBV27, the J gene TRBJ2-1, with 7 bases aligning to TRBD2. The V gene's germline CDR1 is MNHEY and CDR2 SMNVEV (reference sequence). V trimming: 2 bases; J trimming: 0 bases; junction bases outside the gene matches: 7. The CDR3 runs 17 residues. In nucleotides, the CDR3 is TGTGCCAGCAGTTTACTGGGGGGGTTACCCTCCTACAATGAGCAGTTCTTC. Its translation is CASSLLGGLPSYNEQFF.

V and J are TRBV7-3 and TRBJ2-7, with 9 nucleotides matching TRBD1. The V and J ends lost 5 bases and 7 bases, in that order; junction bases with no gene match: 6. Germline assignment: CDR1 SGHTA and CDR2 FQGTGA. CDR3 length equals 13 residues. The CDR3 DNA reads TGTGCCAGCAGCATGGGACAGGGAGGAGAGCAGTACTTC. Amino acids: CASSMGQGGEQYF. Filled out from reference TRBV7-3 and TRBJ2-7, the complete variable domain reads GAGVSQTPSNKVTEKGKYVELRCDPISGHTALYWYRQSLGQGPEFLIYFQGTGAADDSGLPNDRFFAVRPEGSVSTLKIQRTERGDSAVYLCASSMGQGGEQYFGPGTRLTVT.

This chain uses TRBV5-1 with TRBJ1-2; 11 bases are a match to TRBD1. CDR1 is SGHRS, CDR2 YFSETQ, per germline. The CDR3 extends over 15 amino acids. Trimming at V came to 3 bases and at J to 4 bases, leaving 5 bases not matched to a gene. CDR3 sequence (DNA): TGCGCCAGCAGCTGGACCGGGACAGGGGGCTATGGCTACACCTTC. This gives the protein CASSWTGTGGYGYTF.

The chain couples TRBV19 to TRBJ2-5; no reliable D call. Trimming took off 0 bases at V and 5 bases at J, with 16 bases between the two ends. The CDR3 has 16 residues. CDR1 and CDR2 from the germline V gene are LNHDA and SQIVND (reference sequence). The DNA of the CDR3 is TGTGCCAGTAGTATAGATCCCGTGGCTAGTGGGGAGACCCAGTACTTC. Amino acids: CASSIDPVASGETQYF.

This chain joins TRBV5-5 and TRBJ2-1; 9 bases map to TRBD1. The CDR3 consists of 15 residues. Per germline, CDR1 SGHKS and CDR2 YYEKEE (reference sequence). The V segment lost 0 bases and the J segment 4 bases; nucleotides outside the gene matches: 2. CDR3 in DNA: TGTGCCAGCAGCTTGGCGGGACAGGGTTACAATGAGCAGTTCTTC. This encodes CASSLAGQGYNEQFF.

The sample holds a few counts of this clone. The junction departs from germline at one end; a sequencing error may be responsible. Other DNA sequences in this sample translate to the same CDR3. The rearrangement uses TRBV10-3 and TRBJ2-2; D is perhaps TRBD2 (7 bases). The CDR3 consists of 12 residues. CDR1 and CDR2 from the germline V gene are ENHRY and SYGVKD. Here the CDR3 DNA reads TGTGCCGGGAGGGGGAACACCGGGGAGCTATTTTTT. This gives the protein CAGRGNTGELFF.

J is TRBJ1-1 and V is TRBV29-1; TRBD1 aligns across 7 bases. The ends lost 5 bases at V and 11 bases at J; junction bases unmatched: 11. There are 12 residues in the CDR3. The germline V gene encodes CDR1 SQVTM and CDR2 ANQGSEA. The CDR3 protein is CSVLTMTGWAFF. The CDR3 nucleotides read TGCAGCGTTCTTACCATGACAGGGTGGGCTTTCTTT.

The chain employs TRBV1 and TRBJ1-5; the table's TRBD1 call for D was not verified on the DNA. TRBV1 is reported as a pseudogene. The CDR3 runs 18 residues. In nucleotides, the CDR3 is TGCACCAGCAGCTCTGGGGACCGGGCCAAGGGGGGCAATCAGCCCCAGCATTTT. Encoded protein: CTSSSGDRAKGGNQPQHF.

The rearrangement links TRBV19 to TRBJ1-1; perhaps TRBD1 as D (5 bases). Trimming left V 7 bases short and J 7 bases short, with 19 bases between. The CDR3 spans 14 residues. CDR1 and CDR2 from the germline V gene are LNHDA and SQIVND (reference sequence). CDR3 region: CASKEGRASGEAFF. DNA of the CDR3: TGTGCCAGTAAGGAGGGGCGGGCGAGCGGTGAAGCTTTCTTT. The whole variable domain, remainder taken from reference TRBV19 and TRBJ1-1, is DGGITQSPKYLFRKEGQNVTLSCEQNLNHDAMYWYRQDPGQGLRLIYYSQIVNDFQKGDIAEGYSVSREKKESFPLTVTSAQKNPTAFYLCASKEGRASGEAFFGQGTRLTVV.

The chain links TRBV18 to TRBJ1-1; D is undetermined. Germline V CDR1 and CDR2: KGHSH, LQKENI. V lost 2 bases and J lost 6, with 13 bases in between. This CDR3 is 14 amino acids long. The CDR3 DNA reads as TGTGCCAGCTCACCAATTCAGACTATCCCTGAAGCTTTCTTT. Its translation: CASSPIQTIPEAFF.